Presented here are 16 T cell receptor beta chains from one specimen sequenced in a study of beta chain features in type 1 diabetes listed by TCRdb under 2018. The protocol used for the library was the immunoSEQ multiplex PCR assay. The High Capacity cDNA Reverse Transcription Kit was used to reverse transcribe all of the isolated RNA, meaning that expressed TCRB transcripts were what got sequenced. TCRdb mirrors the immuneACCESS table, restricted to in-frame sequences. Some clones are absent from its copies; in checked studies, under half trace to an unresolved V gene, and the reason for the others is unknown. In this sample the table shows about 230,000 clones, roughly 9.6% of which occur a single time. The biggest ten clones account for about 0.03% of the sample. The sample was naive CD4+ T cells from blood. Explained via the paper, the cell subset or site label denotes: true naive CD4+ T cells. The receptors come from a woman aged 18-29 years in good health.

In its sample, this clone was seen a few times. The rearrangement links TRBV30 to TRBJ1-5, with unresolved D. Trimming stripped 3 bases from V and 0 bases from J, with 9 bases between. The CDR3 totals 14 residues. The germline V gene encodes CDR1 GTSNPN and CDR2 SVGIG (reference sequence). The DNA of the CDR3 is TGTGCCTGGAGCACAGACAATAGCAATCAGCCCCAGCATTTT. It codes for CAWSTDNSNQPQHF.

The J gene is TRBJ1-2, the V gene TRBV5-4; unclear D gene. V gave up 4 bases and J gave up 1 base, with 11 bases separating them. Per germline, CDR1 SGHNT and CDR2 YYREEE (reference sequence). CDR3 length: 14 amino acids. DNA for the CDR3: TGTGCCAGCAGCCGAGCTCGGGGTAACTATGGCTACACCTTC. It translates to CASSRARGNYGYTF.

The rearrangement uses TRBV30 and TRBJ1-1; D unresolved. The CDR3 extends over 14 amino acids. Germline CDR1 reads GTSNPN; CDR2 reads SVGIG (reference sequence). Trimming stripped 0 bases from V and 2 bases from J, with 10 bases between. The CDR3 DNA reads TGTGCCTGGAGTGTATCCCGGAGAAACACTGAAGCTTTCTTT. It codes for CAWSVSRRNTEAFF.

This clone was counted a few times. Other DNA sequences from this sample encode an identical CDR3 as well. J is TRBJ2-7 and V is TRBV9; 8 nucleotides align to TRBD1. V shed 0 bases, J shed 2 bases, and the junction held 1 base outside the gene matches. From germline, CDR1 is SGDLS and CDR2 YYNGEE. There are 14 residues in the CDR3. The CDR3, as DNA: TGTGCCAGCAGCGTAGGACAGGGGCCCTACGAGCAGTACTTC. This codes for CASSVGQGPYEQYF.

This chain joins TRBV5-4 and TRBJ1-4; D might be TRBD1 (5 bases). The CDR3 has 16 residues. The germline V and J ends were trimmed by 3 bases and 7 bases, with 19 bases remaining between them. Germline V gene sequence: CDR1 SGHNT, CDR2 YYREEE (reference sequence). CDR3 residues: CASSSPSTEGSEKLFF. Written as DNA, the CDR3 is TGTGCCAGCAGCTCCCCTTCGACAGAAGGTAGTGAAAAACTGTTTTTT.

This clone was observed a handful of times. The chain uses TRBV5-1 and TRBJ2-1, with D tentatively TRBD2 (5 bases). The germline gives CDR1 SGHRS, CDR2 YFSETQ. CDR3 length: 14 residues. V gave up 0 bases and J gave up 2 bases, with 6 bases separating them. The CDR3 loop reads CASSLAEAYNEQFF. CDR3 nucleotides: TGCGCCAGCAGCTTGGCGGAGGCCTACAATGAGCAGTTCTTC. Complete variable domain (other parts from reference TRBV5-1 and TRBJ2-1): KAGVTQTPRYLIKTRGQQVTLSCSPISGHRSVSWYQQTPGQGLQFLFEYFSETQRNKGNFPGRFSGRQFSNSRSEMNVSTLELGDSALYLCASSLAEAYNEQFFGPGTRLTVL.

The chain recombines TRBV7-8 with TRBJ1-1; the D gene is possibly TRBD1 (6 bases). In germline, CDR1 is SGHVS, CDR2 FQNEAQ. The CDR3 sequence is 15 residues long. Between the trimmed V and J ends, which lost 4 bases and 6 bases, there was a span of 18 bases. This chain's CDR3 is CASSSPLQGRAEAFF. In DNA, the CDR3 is TGTGCCAGCAGCTCCCCTCTACAGGGCAGGGCTGAAGCTTTCTTT. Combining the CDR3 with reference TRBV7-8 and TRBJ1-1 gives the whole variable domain GAGVSQSPRYKVAKRGQDVALRCDPISGHVSLFWYQQALGQGPEFLTYFQNEAQLDKSGLPSDRFFAERPEGSVSTLKIQRTQQEDSAVYLCASSSPLQGRAEAFFGQGTRLTVV.

The CDR3 DNA reads TGTGCCAGCAGCTGGAGGGCGGGCAGGGCGAAATACGAGCAGTACTTC. Encoded protein: CASSWRAGRAKYEQYF. The chain links TRBV21-1 to TRBJ2-7; TRBD2 is the table's D call, not checked against the DNA. TRBV21-1 is designated a pseudogene. The CDR3 covers 16 residues.

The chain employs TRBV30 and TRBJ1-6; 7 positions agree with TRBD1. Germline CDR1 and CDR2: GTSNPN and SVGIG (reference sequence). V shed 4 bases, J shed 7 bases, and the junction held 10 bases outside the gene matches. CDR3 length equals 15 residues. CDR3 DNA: TGTGCCTGGATAAATAGGGGACAGCTAAATTCACCCCTCCACTTT. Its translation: CAWINRGQLNSPLHF.

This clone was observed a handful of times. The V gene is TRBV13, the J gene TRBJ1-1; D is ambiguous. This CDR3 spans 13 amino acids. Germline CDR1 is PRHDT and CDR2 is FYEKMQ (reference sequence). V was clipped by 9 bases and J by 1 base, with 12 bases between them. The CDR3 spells CASSGLWNTEAFF. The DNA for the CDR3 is TGTGCCAGTAGTGGACTTTGGAACACTGAAGCTTTCTTT.

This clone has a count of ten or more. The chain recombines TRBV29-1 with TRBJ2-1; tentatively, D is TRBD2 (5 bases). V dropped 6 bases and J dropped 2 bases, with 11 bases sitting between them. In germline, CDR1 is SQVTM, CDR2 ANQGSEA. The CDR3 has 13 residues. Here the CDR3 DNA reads TGCAGCGTCATACTAGGAGCCTACAATGAGCAGTTCTTC. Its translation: CSVILGAYNEQFF.

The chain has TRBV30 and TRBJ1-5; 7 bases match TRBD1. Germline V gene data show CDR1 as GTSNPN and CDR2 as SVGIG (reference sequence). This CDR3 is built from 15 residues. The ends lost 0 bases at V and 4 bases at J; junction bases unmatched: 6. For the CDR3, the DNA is TGTGCCTGGAGTGTAGAGGCCAGGGGGAATCAGCCCCAGCATTTT. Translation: CAWSVEARGNQPQHF.

The CDR3, as DNA: TGTGCCAGCAGCTTAGGCGCGAATTCACCCCTCCACTTT. Translation gives CASSLGANSPLHF. V gene TRBV7-9 combines with J gene TRBJ1-6; D is unresolved. This CDR3 has 13 amino acids. In germline, CDR1 is SEHNR, CDR2 FQNEAQ (reference sequence). Trimming stripped 1 base from V and 7 bases from J, with 5 bases between. Variable domain in full (rest from reference TRBV7-9 and TRBJ1-6): DTGVSQNPRHKITKRGQNVTFRCDPISEHNRLYWYRQTLGQGPEFLTYFQNEAQLEKSRLLSDRFSAERPKGSFSTLEIQRTEQGDSAMYLCASSLGANSPLHFGNGTRLTVT.

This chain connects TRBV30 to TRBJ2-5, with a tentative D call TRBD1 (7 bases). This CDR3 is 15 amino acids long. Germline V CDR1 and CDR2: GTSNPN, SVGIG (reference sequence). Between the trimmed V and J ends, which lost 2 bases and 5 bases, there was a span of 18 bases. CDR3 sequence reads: CAWSLTGRDWETQYF. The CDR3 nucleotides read TGTGCCTGGAGTCTGACAGGGCGGGATTGGGAGACCCAGTACTTC. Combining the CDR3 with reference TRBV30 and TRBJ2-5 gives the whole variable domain SQTIHQWPATLVQPVGSPLSLECTVEGTSNPNLYWYRQAAGRGLQLLFYSVGIGQISSEVPQNLSASRPQDRQFILSSKKLLLSDSGFYLCAWSLTGRDWETQYFGPGTRLLVL.

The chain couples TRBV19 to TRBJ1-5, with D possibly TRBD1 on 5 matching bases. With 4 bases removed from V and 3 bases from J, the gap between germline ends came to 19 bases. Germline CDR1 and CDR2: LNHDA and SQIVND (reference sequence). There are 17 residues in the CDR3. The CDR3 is CASSRGVGGDDNQPQHF. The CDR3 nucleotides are TGTGCCAGTAGTAGGGGAGTCGGGGGGGACGACAATCAGCCCCAGCATTTT.

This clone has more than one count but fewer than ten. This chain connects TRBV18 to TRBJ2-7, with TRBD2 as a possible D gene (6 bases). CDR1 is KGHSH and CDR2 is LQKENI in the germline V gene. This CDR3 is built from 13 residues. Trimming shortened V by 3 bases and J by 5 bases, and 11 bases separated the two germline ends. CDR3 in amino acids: CASSPITGDEQYF. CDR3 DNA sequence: TGTGCCAGCTCACCGATCACGGGGGACGAGCAGTACTTC.